Below, 10 T cell receptor beta chains from the same sample are listed, as sequenced in a study of shared clonotypes between healthy human individuals. Data came from immunoSEQ multiplex PCR; TCRdb stores just in-frame clones and leaves some out. The table includes roughly 2 million clones, around 95% detected once. The sample taken for sequencing was naive CD4+ T cells sorted from blood. This sample's subset: CD45RA+ positively selected. These receptors all stem from a man aged 18 to 30 in good health.

This chain uses TRBV5-1 with TRBJ2-2; D unresolved. Germline V gene lookup returns CDR1 SGHRS and CDR2 YFSETQ. This CDR3 is built from 14 residues. Trimming removed 0 bases at V and 3 bases at J, with 6 bases between. CDR3 region: CASSLDGYTGELFF. The DNA of the CDR3 is TGCGCCAGCAGCTTGGACGGATACACCGGGGAGCTGTTTTTT.

The rearrangement joins TRBV19 to TRBJ2-5, with 7 bases fitting TRBD1. The V gene end was trimmed by 4 bases and the J gene end by 5 bases; junction bases not matched to a gene: 7. Germline CDR1 reads LNHDA; CDR2 reads SQIVND (reference sequence). This CDR3 spans 14 amino acids. The CDR3 reads CASSRQGMGETQYF. CDR3 bases: TGTGCCAGTAGTAGACAGGGTATGGGGGAGACCCAGTACTTC. Based on the CDR3 plus reference TRBV19 and TRBJ2-5, the full variable domain is DGGITQSPKYLFRKEGQNVTLSCEQNLNHDAMYWYRQDPGQGLRLIYYSQIVNDFQKGDIAEGYSVSREKKESFPLTVTSAQKNPTAFYLCASSRQGMGETQYFGPGTRLLVL.

The chain couples TRBV6-6 to TRBJ1-4; D is ambiguous. CDR3 length: 16 amino acids. V lost 0 bases to trimming and J lost 0 bases, with 8 bases between them. Germline V lookup: CDR1 MNHNY, CDR2 SVGAGI (reference sequence). CDR3 in DNA: TGTGCCAGCAGTTACTCGCGGGGTTCAACTAATGAAAAACTGTTTTTT. Protein sequence: CASSYSRGSTNEKLFF.

The chain has TRBV5-4 and TRBJ2-5, with TRBD2 matching 12 bases. Losses at the gene ends were 4 bases for V and 5 bases for J; bases not matched to a gene: 6. The CDR3 length is 15 residues. CDR1 and CDR2 from the germline V gene are SGHNT and YYREEE (reference sequence). CDR3: CASSEPSGGAETQYF. The CDR3 DNA is TGTGCCAGCAGCGAACCTAGCGGGGGGGCGGAGACCCAGTACTTC.

The chain recombines TRBV7-8 with TRBJ2-2, with D perhaps TRBD2 (6 bases). The CDR3 has 14 residues. Germline lookup yields CDR1 SGHVS and CDR2 FQNEAQ. Trimming took 3 bases from V and 5 from J, leaving 10 bases between them. CDR3 sequence: CASSFGGGTGELFF. Written as DNA, the CDR3 is TGTGCCAGCAGCTTTGGGGGAGGAACCGGGGAGCTGTTTTTT.

The sample holds a few counts of this clone. Other DNA sequences of this sample code for an identical CDR3. The chain carries TRBV5-1 and TRBJ2-3, with 7 bases fitting TRBD2. V shed 0 bases, J shed 0 bases, and the junction held 1 base outside the gene matches. Germline values: CDR1 SGHRS, CDR2 YFSETQ. This CDR3 has 15 residues. DNA of the CDR3: TGCGCCAGCAGCTTGGCCGGGGGGAGCACAGATACGCAGTATTTT. The encoded protein is CASSLAGGSTDTQYF.

The rearrangement links TRBV5-1 to TRBJ1-6; D remains unclear. The CDR3 sequence is 17 residues long. V was clipped by 0 bases and J by 7 bases, with 17 bases between them. CDR1 and CDR2 from the germline V gene are SGHRS and YFSETQ. CDR3 in DNA: TGCGCCAGCAGCTTGGCCGGGCAGTCCCTTCCGAATTCACCCCTCCACTTT. Translating it yields CASSLAGQSLPNSPLHF.

This clone showed up just a few times. The chain carries TRBV5-4 and TRBJ2-5; D gene uncertain. The CDR3 runs to 13 residues. V was clipped by 4 bases and J by 4 bases, with 11 bases between them. Germline lookup yields CDR1 SGHNT and CDR2 YYREEE (reference sequence). The CDR3 here is CASSPIGRETQYF. The CDR3 DNA is TGTGCCAGCAGCCCAATAGGTAGAGAGACCCAGTACTTC.

The V gene is TRBV7-8, the J gene TRBJ1-1; D unresolved. Germline V CDR1 and CDR2: SGHVS, FQNEAQ. The CDR3 consists of 13 residues. The V and J ends lost 1 base and 7 bases respectively, with 10 bases between them. The CDR3 is CASSLVEDGEAFF. The CDR3 nucleotides read TGTGCCAGCAGCTTAGTAGAGGACGGTGAAGCTTTCTTT.

This clone was observed a single time. The chain couples TRBV5-6 to TRBJ2-7, with no clear D. Germline-derived CDR1 and CDR2 are SGHDT and YYEEEE. V lost 2 bases and J 7 bases, leaving 10 bases between the germline ends. This CDR3 is built from 12 residues. The CDR3 DNA follows: TGTGCCAGCAGCTTAATGGGTGGGGAGCAGTACTTC. It codes for CASSLMGGEQYF.